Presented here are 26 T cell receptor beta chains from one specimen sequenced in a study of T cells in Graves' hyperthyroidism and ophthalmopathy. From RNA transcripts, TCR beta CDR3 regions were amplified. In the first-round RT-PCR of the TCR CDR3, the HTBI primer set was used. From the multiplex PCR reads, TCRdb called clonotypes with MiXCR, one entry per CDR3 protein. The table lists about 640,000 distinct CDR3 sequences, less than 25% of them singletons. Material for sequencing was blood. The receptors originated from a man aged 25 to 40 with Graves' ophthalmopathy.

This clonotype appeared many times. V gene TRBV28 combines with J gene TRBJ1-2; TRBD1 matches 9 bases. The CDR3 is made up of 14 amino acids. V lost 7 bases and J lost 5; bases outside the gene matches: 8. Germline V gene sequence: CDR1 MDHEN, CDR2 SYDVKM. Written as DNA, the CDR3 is TGTGCCAGCACGCTGCGGGACAGGGCTTATGGCTACACCTTC. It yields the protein CASTLRDRAYGYTF.

The chain's CDR3 is CASSPGSSGYTGELFF. The DNA for the CDR3 is TGTGCCAGCTCACCAGGCAGTAGCGGATACACCGGGGAGCTGTTTTTT. The chain uses TRBV18 and TRBJ2-2; D possibly corresponds to TRBD2 (6 bases). CDR1 and CDR2 from the germline V gene are KGHSH and LQKENI. Trimming stripped 2 bases from V and 3 bases from J, with 13 bases between. This CDR3 contains 16 residues.

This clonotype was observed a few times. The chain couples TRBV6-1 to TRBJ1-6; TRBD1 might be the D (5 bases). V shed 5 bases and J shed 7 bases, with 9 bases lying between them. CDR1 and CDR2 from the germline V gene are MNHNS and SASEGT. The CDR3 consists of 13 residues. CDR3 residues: CASSQGRNSPLHF. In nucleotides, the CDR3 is TGTGCCAGCAGTCAGGGTCGGAATTCACCCCTCCACTTT.

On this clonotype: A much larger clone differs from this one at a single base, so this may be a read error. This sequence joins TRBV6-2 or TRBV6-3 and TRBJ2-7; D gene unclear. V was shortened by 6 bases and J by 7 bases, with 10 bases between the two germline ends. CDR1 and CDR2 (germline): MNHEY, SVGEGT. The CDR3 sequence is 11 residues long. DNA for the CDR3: TGTGCCAGCAGGCCCTACTCGGAGCAGTACTTC. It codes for CASRPYSEQYF.

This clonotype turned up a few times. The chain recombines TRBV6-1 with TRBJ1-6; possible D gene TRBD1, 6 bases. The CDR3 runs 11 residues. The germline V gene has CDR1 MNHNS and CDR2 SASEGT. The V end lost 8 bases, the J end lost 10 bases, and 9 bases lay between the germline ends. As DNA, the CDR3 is TGTGCCAGCGGCAGGGGATCACCCCTCCACTTT. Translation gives CASGRGSPLHF.

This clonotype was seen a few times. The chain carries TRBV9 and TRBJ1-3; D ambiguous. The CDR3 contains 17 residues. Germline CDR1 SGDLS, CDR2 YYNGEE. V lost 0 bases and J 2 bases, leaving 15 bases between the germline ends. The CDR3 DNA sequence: TGTGCCAGCAGCGTAGATCCAACTCAAGGGCCTGGAAACACCATATATTTT. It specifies CASSVDPTQGPGNTIYF.

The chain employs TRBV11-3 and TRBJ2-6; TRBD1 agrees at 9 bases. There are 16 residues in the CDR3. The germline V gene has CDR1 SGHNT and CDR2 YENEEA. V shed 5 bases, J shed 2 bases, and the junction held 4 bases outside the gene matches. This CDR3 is CASSTGQGTGANVLTF. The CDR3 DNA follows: TGTGCCAGCAGCACCGGACAGGGGACTGGGGCCAACGTCCTGACTTTC.

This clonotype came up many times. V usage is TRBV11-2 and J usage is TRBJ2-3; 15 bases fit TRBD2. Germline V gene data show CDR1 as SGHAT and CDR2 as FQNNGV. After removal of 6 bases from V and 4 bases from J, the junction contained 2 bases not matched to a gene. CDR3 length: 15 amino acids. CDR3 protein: CASRGLAGGSDTQYF. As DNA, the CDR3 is TGTGCCAGCAGAGGACTAGCGGGAGGGTCAGATACGCAGTATTTT.

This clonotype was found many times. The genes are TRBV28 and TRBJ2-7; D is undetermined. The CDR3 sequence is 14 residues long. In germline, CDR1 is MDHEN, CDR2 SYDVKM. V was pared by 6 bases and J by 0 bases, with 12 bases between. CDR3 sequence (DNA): TGTGCCAGCAGGGACCGGCACCCCTCCTACGAGCAGTACTTC. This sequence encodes CASRDRHPSYEQYF.

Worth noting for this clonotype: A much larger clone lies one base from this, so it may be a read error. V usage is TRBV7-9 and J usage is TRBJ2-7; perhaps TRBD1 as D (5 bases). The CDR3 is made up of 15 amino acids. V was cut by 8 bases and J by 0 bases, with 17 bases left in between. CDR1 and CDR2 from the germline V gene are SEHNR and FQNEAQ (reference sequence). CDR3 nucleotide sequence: TGTGCCAGCGGCTCCCCAGGGTGGAGCTCCTACGAGCAGTACTTC. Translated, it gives CASGSPGWSSYEQYF.

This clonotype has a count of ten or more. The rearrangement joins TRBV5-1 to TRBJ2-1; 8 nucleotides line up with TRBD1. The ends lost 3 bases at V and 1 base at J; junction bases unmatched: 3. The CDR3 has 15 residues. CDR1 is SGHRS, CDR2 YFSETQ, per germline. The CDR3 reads CASSSGGESYNEQFF. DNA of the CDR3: TGCGCCAGCAGCTCAGGGGGCGAATCCTACAATGAGCAGTTCTTC.

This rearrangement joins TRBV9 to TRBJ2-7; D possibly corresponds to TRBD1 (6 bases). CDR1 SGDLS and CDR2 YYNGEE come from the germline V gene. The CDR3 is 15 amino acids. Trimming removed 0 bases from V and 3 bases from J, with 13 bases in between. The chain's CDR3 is CASSVDLGRGYEQYF. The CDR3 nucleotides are TGTGCCAGCAGCGTAGATCTCGGCAGGGGCTACGAGCAGTACTTC.

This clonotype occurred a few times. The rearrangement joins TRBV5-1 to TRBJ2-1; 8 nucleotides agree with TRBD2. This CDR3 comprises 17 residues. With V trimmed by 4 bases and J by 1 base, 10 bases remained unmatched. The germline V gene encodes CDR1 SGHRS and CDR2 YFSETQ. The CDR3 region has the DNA TGCGCCAGCAGCGGAAACTCTGCGGGAGGATCCTACAATGAGCAGTTCTTC. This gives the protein CASSGNSAGGSYNEQFF.

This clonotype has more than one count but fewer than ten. CDR3 sequence (DNA): TGTGCCAGCAGCCCCGGGGCGGGACATAACTATGGCTACACCTTC. It codes for CASSPGAGHNYGYTF. V usage is TRBV6-1 and J usage is TRBJ1-2, with TRBD1 as a possible D gene (6 bases). The V end lost 6 bases, the J end lost 1 base, and 15 bases lay between the germline ends. The CDR3 extends over 15 amino acids. Germline assignment: CDR1 MNHNS and CDR2 SASEGT.

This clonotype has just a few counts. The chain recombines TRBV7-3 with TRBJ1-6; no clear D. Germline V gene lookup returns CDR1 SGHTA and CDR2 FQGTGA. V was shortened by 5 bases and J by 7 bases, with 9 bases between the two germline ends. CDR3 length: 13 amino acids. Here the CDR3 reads CASSPNGNSPLHF. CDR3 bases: TGTGCCAGCAGCCCCAATGGAAATTCACCCCTCCACTTT.

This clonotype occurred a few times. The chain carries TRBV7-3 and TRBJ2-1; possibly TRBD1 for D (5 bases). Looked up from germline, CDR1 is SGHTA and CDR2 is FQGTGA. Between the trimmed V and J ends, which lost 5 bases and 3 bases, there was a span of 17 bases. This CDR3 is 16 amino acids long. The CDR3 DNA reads TGTGCCAGCAGCAGGGGAAGGCATCAGGGCTACAATGAGCAGTTCTTC. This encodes CASSRGRHQGYNEQFF.

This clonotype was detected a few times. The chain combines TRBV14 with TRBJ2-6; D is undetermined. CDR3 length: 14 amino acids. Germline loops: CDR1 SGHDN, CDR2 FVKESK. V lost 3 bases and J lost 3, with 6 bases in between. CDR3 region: CASSQGGGANVLTF. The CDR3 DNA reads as TGTGCCAGCAGCCAGGGTGGTGGGGCCAACGTCCTGACTTTC.

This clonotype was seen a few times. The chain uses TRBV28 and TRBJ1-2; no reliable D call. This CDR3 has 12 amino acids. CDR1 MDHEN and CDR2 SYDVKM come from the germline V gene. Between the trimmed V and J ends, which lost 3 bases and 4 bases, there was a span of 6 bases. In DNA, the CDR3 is TGTGCCAGCAGTTTCCAGAGCTATGGCTACACCTTC. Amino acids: CASSFQSYGYTF.

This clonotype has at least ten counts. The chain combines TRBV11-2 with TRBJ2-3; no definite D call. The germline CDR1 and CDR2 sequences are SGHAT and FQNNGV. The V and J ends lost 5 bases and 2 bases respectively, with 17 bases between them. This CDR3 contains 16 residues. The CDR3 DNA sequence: TGTGCCAGCAGCCCACCGTGGCGAAGGCACACAGATACGCAGTATTTT. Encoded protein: CASSPPWRRHTDTQYF.

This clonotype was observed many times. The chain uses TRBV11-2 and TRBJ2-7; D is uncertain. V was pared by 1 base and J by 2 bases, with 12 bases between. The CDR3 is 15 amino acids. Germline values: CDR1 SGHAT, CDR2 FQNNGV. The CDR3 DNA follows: TGTGCCAGCAGCTTAGGGGCAGTCACTACCTACGAGCAGTACTTC. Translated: CASSLGAVTTYEQYF.

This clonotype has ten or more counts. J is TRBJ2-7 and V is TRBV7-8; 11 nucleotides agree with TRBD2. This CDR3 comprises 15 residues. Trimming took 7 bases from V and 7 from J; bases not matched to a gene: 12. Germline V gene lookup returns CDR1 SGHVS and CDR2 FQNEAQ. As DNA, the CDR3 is TGTGCCAGCAACCTCCTCACTAGCGGGAGTGGGGAGCAGTACTTC. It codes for CASNLLTSGSGEQYF.

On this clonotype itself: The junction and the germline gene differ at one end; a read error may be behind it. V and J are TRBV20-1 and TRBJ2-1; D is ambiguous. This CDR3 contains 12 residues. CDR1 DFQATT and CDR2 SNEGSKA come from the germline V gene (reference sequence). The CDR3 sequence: CRARVAIGGQFF. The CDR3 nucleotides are TGCCGTGCTAGGGTGGCTATAGGCGGGCAGTTCTTC.

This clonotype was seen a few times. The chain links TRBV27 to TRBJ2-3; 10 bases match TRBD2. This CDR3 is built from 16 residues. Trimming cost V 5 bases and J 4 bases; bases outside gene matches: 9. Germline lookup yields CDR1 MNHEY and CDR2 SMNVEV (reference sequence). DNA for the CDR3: TGTGCCAGCAGTCTTAGCGGGAGGTATTTCCCAGATACGCAGTATTTT. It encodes CASSLSGRYFPDTQYF.

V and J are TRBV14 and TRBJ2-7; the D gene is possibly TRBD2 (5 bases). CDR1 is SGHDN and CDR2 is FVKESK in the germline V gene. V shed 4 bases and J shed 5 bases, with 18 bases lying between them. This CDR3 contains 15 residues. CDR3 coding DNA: TGTGCCAGCAGCCCCCCCATGGGAGCCGAAGACGAGCAGTACTTC. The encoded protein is CASSPPMGAEDEQYF.

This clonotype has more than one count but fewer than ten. The CDR3 DNA reads TGTGCCAGCAGCCCACTCAGCCCGGGACTCGGCGAGCAGTACTTC. It translates to CASSPLSPGLGEQYF. This chain uses TRBV14 with TRBJ2-7, with a tentative D call TRBD2 (6 bases). Germline CDR1 SGHDN, CDR2 FVKESK. V was pared by 4 bases and J by 6 bases, with 19 bases between. The CDR3 is 15 residues long.

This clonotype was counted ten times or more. CDR3 loop: CAWSDSYYEQYF. The CDR3 DNA sequence: TGTGCCTGGAGTGACAGCTACTACGAGCAGTACTTC. The chain employs TRBV30 and TRBJ2-7; no firm D call. CDR3 length: 12 residues. Per germline, CDR1 GTSNPN and CDR2 SVGIG (reference sequence). V was shortened by 1 base and J by 3 bases, with 7 bases between the two germline ends.